This is a list of T cell receptor beta chains from one sample in a study of CD8 T cells in Susac syndrome. TCRdb re-derived calls from the immunoSEQ multiplex PCR reads in MiXCR, one entry per CDR3 protein. There are nearly 25,000 distinct CDR3 sequences in the sample; around 93% occur only once, and 0.55% to 0.7% lies in the top ten. What was sequenced was CD8+ T cells from PBMCs. These receptors all come from a human donor with Susac syndrome. Both conserved end residues are part of each CDR3. The order of the fields is J gene, clone size, V gene, D gene, CDR3 protein, CDR3 DNA. The D gene is left open where the match is weak. Part of the rows lack a size; the others show once, few, many or a class for expanded clones.

TRBJ2-3	.	TRBV29-1	.	CSVVGWDEGIADTQYF	TGCAGCGTTGTAGGTTGGGATGAGGGGATTGCAGATACGCAGTATTTT
TRBJ2-3	.	TRBV5-6	TRBD2	CASSWRLAGTDTQYF	TGTGCCAGCAGCTGGAGACTAGCGGGGACAGATACGCAGTATTTT
TRBJ2-1	.	TRBV5-1	.	CASSILRDEQFF	TGCGCCAGCAGCATCCTTAGGGATGAGCAGTTCTTC
TRBJ2-7	.	TRBV4-3	.	CASSQGPGESYEQYF	TGCGCCAGCAGCCAAGGTCCGGGGGAGAGCTACGAGCAGTACTTC
TRBJ2-7	.	TRBV6-1	TRBD1	CASSEWTGQGDWYEQYF	TGTGCCAGCAGTGAGTGGACGGGACAGGGGGATTGGTACGAGCAGTACTTC
TRBJ2-1	.	TRBV7-2	.	CASSLALGYNEQFF	TGTGCCAGCAGCTTAGCGCTAGGGTACAATGAGCAGTTCTTC
TRBJ1-3	.	TRBV28	.	CASSPPGRSSGNTIYF	TGTGCCAGCAGCCCGCCCGGACGAAGCTCTGGAAACACCATATATTTT
TRBJ2-2	.	TRBV10-3	.	CAISGTANTGELFF	TGTGCCATCAGTGGGACAGCGAACACCGGGGAGCTGTTTTTT
TRBJ2-7	once	TRBV5-6	.	CASSLWSLYEQYF	TGTGCCAGCAGCTTATGGTCTCTCTACGAGCAGTACTTC
TRBJ1-2	.	TRBV24-1	.	CATSMKVRKTYGYTF	TGTGCCACCAGTATGAAGGTCAGAAAGACCTATGGCTACACCTTC
TRBJ1-1	.	TRBV27	TRBD1	CASSWGQLNTEAFF	TGTGCCAGCAGCTGGGGACAGTTGAACACTGAAGCTTTCTTT
TRBJ1-5	once	TRBV2	.	CASSEGYSNQPQHF	TGTGCCAGCAGTGAAGGGTATAGCAATCAGCCCCAGCATTTT
TRBJ1-1	few	TRBV7-6	TRBD1	CASSFDRAAEAFF	TGTGCCAGCAGCTTCGACAGGGCGGCTGAAGCTTTCTTT
TRBJ2-5	.	TRBV5-1	TRBD2	CASSFFGSGGEQPETQYF	TGCGCCAGCAGCTTCTTCGGTAGCGGGGGGGAGCAGCCAGAGACCCAGTACTTC
TRBJ2-1	.	TRBV6-5	TRBD2	CASSEGLEDNEQFF	TGTGCCAGCAGTGAGGGACTAGAGGACAATGAGCAGTTCTTC
TRBJ2-1	.	TRBV20-1	TRBD2	CSARDHQRLAVNNEQFF	TGCAGTGCTAGAGATCACCAACGACTAGCGGTTAACAATGAGCAGTTCTTC
TRBJ1-5	few	TRBV15	.	CATSIDSNQPQHF	TGTGCCACCAGCATCGATAGCAATCAGCCCCAGCATTTT
TRBJ2-2	.	TRBV27	.	CASSLREDTGELFF	TGTGCCAGCAGTCTGAGGGAGGACACCGGGGAGCTGTTTTTT
TRBJ2-7	.	TRBV6-2/TRBV6-3	.	CASSYGGAFRSNPYEQYF	TGTGCCAGCAGTTACGGTGGGGCTTTTCGATCTAACCCCTACGAGCAGTACTTC
TRBJ2-7	once	TRBV27	.	CASSSTGYEQYF	TGTGCCAGCAGTTCCACAGGCTACGAGCAGTACTTC
TRBJ1-2	.	TRBV30	.	CAWIREIKGTYGYTF	TGTGCCTGGATTAGGGAGATCAAGGGGACCTATGGCTACACCTTC
TRBJ2-1	.	TRBV5-6	.	CASSGVNEQFF	TGTGCCAGCAGCGGCGTCAATGAGCAGTTCTTC